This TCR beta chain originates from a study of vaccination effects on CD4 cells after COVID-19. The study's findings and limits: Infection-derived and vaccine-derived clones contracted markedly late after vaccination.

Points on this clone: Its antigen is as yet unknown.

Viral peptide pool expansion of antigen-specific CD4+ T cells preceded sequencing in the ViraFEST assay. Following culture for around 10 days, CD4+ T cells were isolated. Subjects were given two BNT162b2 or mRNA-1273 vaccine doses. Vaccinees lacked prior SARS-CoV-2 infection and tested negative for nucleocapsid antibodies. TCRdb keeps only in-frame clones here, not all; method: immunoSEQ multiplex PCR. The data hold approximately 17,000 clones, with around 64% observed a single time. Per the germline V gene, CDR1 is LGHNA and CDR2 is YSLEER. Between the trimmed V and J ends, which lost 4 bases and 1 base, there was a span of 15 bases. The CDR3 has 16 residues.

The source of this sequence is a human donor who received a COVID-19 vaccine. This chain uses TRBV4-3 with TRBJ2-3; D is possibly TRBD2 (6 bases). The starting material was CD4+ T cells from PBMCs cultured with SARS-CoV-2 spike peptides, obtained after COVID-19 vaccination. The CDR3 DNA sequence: TGCGCCAGCAGCCTCGGGACTCCCCAGGGCACAGATACGCAGTATTTT. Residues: CASSLGTPQGTDTQYF.